The clone carrying this T cell receptor beta chain turned up a few times. Its antigen is currently unknown. This sequence may be a read error, since a much larger clone differs from it by one base. From germline, CDR1 is SGHVS and CDR2 FNYEAQ. The CDR3 extends over 15 amino acids. V lost 1 base, J lost 7 bases, and 3 bases stayed unmatched. Patients were left out if they had other autoimmune diseases, uncontrolled infections, pregnancy or lactation. These data come from a study of Graves' ophthalmopathy and Graves' hyperthyroidism. As for the study in general: No ophthalmopathy within 18 months of follow-up signified stable hyperthyroidism. Broader study findings: Between ophthalmopathy and stable hyperthyroidism, a 13-signature model drew a separation with 85% to 90% sensitivity and 75% to 82% specificity. A majority of expanded thyroid clonotypes exceeding 0.001 frequency were likewise present in blood.

Investigators amplified TCR beta CDR3 regions from RNA transcripts. Second-round multiplex PCR followed a first-round RT-PCR using HTBI primers. TCRdb independently ran MiXCR on the multiplex PCR reads; one entry per CDR3 protein. The sample lists roughly 1.1 million distinct CDR3 sequences, about two fifths occurring once. The clonotype comes from an adult man with Graves' hyperthyroidism. V is TRBV7-6 and J is TRBJ1-6, with 8 bases lining up with TRBD1. Sequenced: peripheral blood or thyroid tissue (not recorded which). The CDR3 DNA reads as TGTGCCAGCAGCTTAGATGGGACAGGCAATTCACCCCTCCACTTT. It encodes CASSLDGTGNSPLHF.